This passage covers 29 T cell receptor beta chains from one sample sequenced in a study of regulatory T cells in long-lasting Graves disease. Regarding time point: persistent/refractory GD, antithyroid drugs over 5 years with positive TRAb. Following extraction of RNA from PBMCs, that RNA was used to make the TCR library. Libraries of TCR beta came from iRepertoire HTBI primers plus Arm-PCR of CDR3 regions. From the multiplex PCR reads, TCRdb called clonotypes with MiXCR, one entry per CDR3 protein. The table shows about 310,000 distinct CDR3 sequences, with 22% occurring only once. Sequencing was performed on peripheral blood mononuclear cells (PBMCs), taken when the disease was refractory, from a patient treated with antithyroid drugs. These receptors came from a female donor with Graves disease.

V is TRBV24-1 and J is TRBJ1-1, with D possibly matching TRBD1 (5 bases). CDR1 and CDR2 from the germline V gene are KGHDR and SFDVKD. The CDR3 sequence is 13 residues long. The V end was cut by 9 bases, the J end by 5 bases, with 15 bases between. The CDR3 coding sequence is TGTGCCACCGCAAGGACGGACACGACTGAAGCTTTCTTT. Protein: CATARTDTTEAFF.

This clonotype was detected many times. The CDR3 coding sequence is TGTGCCAGCAGGAAAATCGGGTGGAACACTGAAGCTTTCTTT. Encoded protein: CASRKIGWNTEAFF. The genes are TRBV6-1 and TRBJ1-1; D is unclear. Trimming removed 6 bases at V and 1 base at J, with 12 bases between. There are 14 residues in the CDR3. CDR1 and CDR2 (germline): MNHNS, SASEGT.

The chain recombines TRBV4-3 with TRBJ2-7, with a possible D match to TRBD1 (5 bases). The germline V gene has CDR1 LGHNA and CDR2 YSLEER. V shed 4 bases and J shed 5 bases, with 12 bases lying between them. The CDR3 consists of 13 residues. The CDR3 nucleotides read TGCGCCAGCAGCCCATTCCAGGGTGACGAGCAGTACTTC. Translated, it gives CASSPFQGDEQYF.

This chain uses TRBV28 with TRBJ1-4; the D gene is possibly TRBD1 (6 bases). In germline, CDR1 is MDHEN, CDR2 SYDVKM. This CDR3 comprises 16 residues. V gave up 8 bases and J gave up 0 bases, with 16 bases separating them. The CDR3 DNA follows: TGTGCCAGCGGGTTATGGACAGACTCAACTAATGAAAAACTGTTTTTT. Its protein is CASGLWTDSTNEKLFF.

The gene calls are TRBV19 and TRBJ2-2; 9 bases are shared with TRBD1. J lost 5 bases, V lost 5 bases, and 9 bases had no gene match. The length of the CDR3 is 16 residues. Germline lookup yields CDR1 LNHDA and CDR2 SQIVND (reference sequence). As DNA, the CDR3 is TGTGCCAGTAGTCCTCCGGGACAGGGCCGAACCGGGGAGCTGTTTTTT. Translation: CASSPPGQGRTGELFF.

The rearrangement links TRBV28 to TRBJ2-7; TRBD1 aligns across 8 bases. This CDR3 is built from 15 residues. Trimming removed 6 bases from V and 5 bases from J; junction bases left unmatched: 12. The germline CDR1 and CDR2 sequences are MDHEN and SYDVKM. CDR3 DNA sequence: TGTGCCAGCAGCAGCCCCCAGGGGGCGAAAGACGAGCAGTACTTC. Its translation is CASSSPQGAKDEQYF.

This clonotype was counted a few times. The chain employs TRBV29-1 and TRBJ2-7, with 9 nucleotides matching TRBD1. Germline values: CDR1 SQVTM, CDR2 ANQGSEA. The CDR3 length is 15 residues. V lost 6 bases to trimming and J lost 6 bases; unmatched junction nucleotides: 15. The CDR3 protein is CSVGLRDREFSEQYF. The CDR3 DNA is TGCAGCGTCGGCCTCCGGGACAGGGAATTTTCCGAGCAGTACTTC.

CDR3 nucleotide sequence: TGTGCCACCAGCAAGGACGGCCGATTATTTAGCAATCAGCCCCAGCATTTT. It encodes CATSKDGRLFSNQPQHF. This chain uses TRBV15 with TRBJ1-5, with D unclear. This CDR3 region has 17 residues. V gave up 4 bases and J gave up 0 bases, with 16 bases separating them. Germline V gene sequence: CDR1 LNHNV, CDR2 YYDKDF (reference sequence).

This clonotype was seen only a few times. The V call is TRBV28, the J call TRBJ2-4, with 7 nucleotides matching TRBD1. The CDR3 contains 15 residues. J was trimmed by 7 bases and V by 3 bases; bases with no gene match: 9. The germline gives CDR1 MDHEN, CDR2 SYDVKM. DNA for the CDR3: TGTGCCAGCAGTTTTGAAACAGGGGTTGGGAACATTCAGTACTTC. Translated: CASSFETGVGNIQYF.

For this clonotype: Possible read error: a much larger clone is one base away. The chain uses TRBV30 and TRBJ1-1; D remains unclear. The V gene's germline CDR1 is GTSNPN and CDR2 SVGIG (reference sequence). The CDR3 sequence is 13 residues long. The CDR3 DNA sequence: TGTGCCTGGAGTGTGTATGTGGCTACTGGAGCTTTCTTT. This gives the protein CAWSVYVATGAFF.

The chain is built from TRBV5-5 and TRBJ2-2; D tentatively reads TRBD1 or TRBD2 (5 bases each). With 7 bases removed from V and 6 bases from J, the gap between germline ends came to 28 bases. CDR3 length equals 18 residues. CDR1 is SGHKS, CDR2 YYEKEE, per germline (reference sequence). CDR3 DNA: TGTGCCAGCTCGCTTTACGCCCGGGACGCCGGGATGTCCGGGGAGCTGTTTTTT. Translated: CASSLYARDAGMSGELFF.

The rearrangement uses TRBV7-2 and TRBJ2-2; possibly TRBD1 for D (5 bases). With 5 bases removed from V and 6 bases from J, the gap between germline ends came to 19 bases. The CDR3 consists of 16 residues. Germline-derived CDR1 and CDR2 are SGHTA and FQGNSA. CDR3 amino acids: CASSLSSVGVPGELFF. CDR3 nucleotides: TGTGCCAGCAGCCTCTCTAGTGTAGGGGTACCCGGGGAGCTGTTTTTT.

In this sample, this clonotype turned up many times. J is TRBJ1-4 and V is TRBV6-1; possibly TRBD1 for D (5 bases). In germline, CDR1 is MNHNS, CDR2 SASEGT. There are 14 residues in the CDR3. The germline V and J ends were trimmed by 6 bases and 2 bases, with 10 bases remaining between them. This CDR3 reads CASRHRFTNEKLFF. The DNA of the CDR3 is TGTGCCAGCAGACACAGGTTTACTAATGAAAAACTGTTTTTT.

The chain couples TRBV3-1 to TRBJ2-6; D is unclear. CDR3 size: 15 residues. V was trimmed by 2 bases and J by 0 bases, leaving 5 bases between them. The germline V gene has CDR1 LGHDT and CDR2 YNNKEL (reference sequence). CDR3 in DNA: TGTGCCAGCAGCCAATGGAGCTCTGGGGCCAACGTCCTGACTTTC. Its protein is CASSQWSSGANVLTF.

This clonotype was observed at least ten times. This chain uses TRBV28 with TRBJ2-7; D gene unclear. There are 13 residues in the CDR3. From germline, CDR1 is MDHEN and CDR2 SYDVKM. The V and J ends lost 6 bases and 5 bases respectively, with 14 bases between them. The CDR3 nucleotides read TGTGCCAGCAGCCCAATCCCAAGGGACGAGCAGTACTTC. Protein sequence: CASSPIPRDEQYF. The full variable domain, rest sourced from reference TRBV28 and TRBJ2-7, is DVKVTQSSRYLVKRTGEKVFLECVQDMDHENMFWYRQDPGLGLRLIYFSYDVKMKEKGDIPEGYSVSREKKERFSLILESASTNQTSMYLCASSPIPRDEQYFGPGTRLTVT.

This clonotype was detected many times. V gene TRBV11-2 combines with J gene TRBJ1-2; 7 bases map to TRBD1. There are 15 residues in the CDR3. Germline V CDR1 and CDR2: SGHAT, FQNNGV. V trimming: 4 bases; J trimming: 2 bases; junction bases outside the gene matches: 7. The CDR3 DNA is TGTGCCAGCAGCTCCGTGGGCAGGGGGAACTATGGCTACACCTTC. It is translated as CASSSVGRGNYGYTF. Based on the CDR3 plus reference TRBV11-2 and TRBJ1-2, the full variable domain is EAGVAQSPRYKIIEKRQSVAFWCNPISGHATLYWYQQILGQGPKLLIQFQNNGVVDDSQLPKDRFSAERLKGVDSTLKIQPAKLEDSAVYLCASSSVGRGNYGYTFGSGTRLTVV.

Only one count was recorded for this clonotype. The chain recombines TRBV28 with TRBJ2-3, with a tentative D call TRBD2 (5 bases). CDR3 length equals 15 residues. The V gene's germline CDR1 is MDHEN and CDR2 SYDVKM. The CDR3 loop is CGCCATTVLTDTQYF. CDR3 nucleotide sequence: TGTGGCTGCTGCGCGACTACAGTGTTGACGGATACGCAGTATTTT.

This clonotype was detected a few times. J is TRBJ2-2 and V is TRBV7-2; TRBD2 aligns across 10 bases. The CDR3 extends over 16 amino acids. Unmatched junction bases numbered 6, after V lost 4 bases and J lost 4 bases. Germline values: CDR1 SGHTA, CDR2 FQGNSA. The CDR3 DNA sequence: TGTGCCAGCAGCTCAGCACTAGCGGGATTCACCGGGGAGCTGTTTTTT. Translating gives CASSSALAGFTGELFF.

This clonotype was recorded many times. J is TRBJ1-2 and V is TRBV5-1; D remains unclear. Germline V CDR1 and CDR2: SGHRS, YFSETQ. V gave up 0 bases and J gave up 4 bases, with 10 bases separating them. This CDR3 region has 14 residues. In DNA, the CDR3 is TGCGCCAGCAGCTTGGAGGGCGGACGCTATGGCTACACCTTC. It yields the protein CASSLEGGRYGYTF.

This clonotype has more than one count but fewer than ten. J is TRBJ1-1 and V is TRBV20-1, with D possibly matching TRBD1 (6 bases). CDR3 length: 18 residues. V was shortened by 5 bases and J by 4 bases, with 29 bases between the two germline ends. The germline CDR1 and CDR2 sequences are DFQATT and SNEGSKA (reference sequence). CDR3 sequence reads: CSAQELGGESRYGTEAFF. The CDR3 DNA reads as TGCAGTGCTCAGGAATTGGGGGGCGAATCTAGATACGGCACTGAAGCTTTCTTT.

A few counts support this clonotype. V and J are TRBV6-1 and TRBJ2-5; TRBD2 agrees at 7 bases. This CDR3 has 13 amino acids. Germline CDR1 is MNHNS and CDR2 is SASEGT. V lost 8 bases to trimming and J lost 5 bases; unmatched junction nucleotides: 8. CDR3 DNA: TGTGCCAGCCGGGGGGAAGCGGAGGAGACCCAGTACTTC. This gives the protein CASRGEAEETQYF.

V gene TRBV29-1 combines with J gene TRBJ2-6; D remains ambiguous. CDR1 is SQVTM and CDR2 is ANQGSEA in the germline V gene. The CDR3 is made up of 12 amino acids. Trimming left V 4 bases short and J 0 bases short, with 1 base between. The chain's CDR3 is CSVGSGANVLTF. DNA of the CDR3: TGCAGCGTTGGCTCTGGGGCCAACGTCCTGACTTTC.

The chain links TRBV5-8 to TRBJ2-7; D perhaps matches TRBD2 (5 bases). The CDR3 contains 12 residues. Trimming cost V 1 base and J 6 bases, with 8 bases left between them. Germline CDR1 is SGHTS and CDR2 is YDEGEE. The CDR3, as DNA: TGTGCCAGCAGCTTGACTAGGCTCGAGCAGTACTTC. Protein sequence: CASSLTRLEQYF.

This clonotype has only a few counts. As DNA, the CDR3 is TGTGCCAGCAGTTACTCCGGCGGGACGTACAATGAGCAGTTCTTC. Translating it yields CASSYSGGTYNEQFF. V and J are TRBV6-2 or TRBV6-3 and TRBJ2-1, with a tentative D call TRBD2 (6 bases). Germline lookup yields CDR1 MNHEY and CDR2 SVGEGT. The CDR3 has 15 residues. Trimming took off 0 bases at V and 4 bases at J, with 10 bases between the two ends.

Worth noting for this clonotype: The conserved closing phenylalanine or tryptophan is absent in this CDR3, likely reflecting a read error. The chain recombines TRBV18 with TRBJ2-5; no reliable D call. CDR3 size: 13 residues. V dropped 3 bases and J dropped 0 bases, with 5 bases sitting between them. Germline V CDR1 and CDR2: KGHSH, LQKENI. The CDR3 protein is CASSPSDQETQYL. CDR3 nucleotides: TGTGCCAGCTCACCCTCAGACCAAGAGACCCAGTACCTC.

This clonotype has at least ten counts. The chain recombines TRBV4-2 with TRBJ2-2, with 9 bases that match TRBD1. CDR3 size: 15 residues. With 6 bases clipped from V and 9 bases from J, the junction kept 11 bases outside the gene matches. Germline CDR1 and CDR2: LGHNA and YNFKEQ. CDR3 loop: CASRPGSGQGWELFF. CDR3 coding DNA: TGTGCCAGCAGACCCGGTTCGGGACAGGGATGGGAGCTGTTTTTT.

This clonotype was seen repeatedly, ten times or more. Here the CDR3 reads CAISDYGDTYEQYF. The CDR3 coding sequence is TGTGCCATCAGTGACTACGGCGATACCTACGAGCAGTACTTC. The genes are TRBV10-3 and TRBJ2-7; D is ambiguous. Germline V gene data show CDR1 as ENHRY and CDR2 as SYGVKD. The length of the CDR3 is 14 residues. The V end lost 3 bases, the J end lost 2 bases, and 11 bases lay between the germline ends.

The rearrangement joins TRBV20-1 to TRBJ2-7; 8 bases are shared with TRBD2. This CDR3 is 14 amino acids long. Germline CDR1 DFQATT, CDR2 SNEGSKA (reference sequence). The V and J ends lost 3 bases and 1 base, in that order; junction bases with no gene match: 5. CDR3 in amino acids: CSASGAGESYEQYF. The DNA of the CDR3 is TGCAGTGCTAGTGGAGCGGGAGAATCCTACGAGCAGTACTTC.

This chain connects TRBV7-6 to TRBJ1-2; TRBD1 is a possible D gene (6 bases). The CDR3 extends over 14 amino acids. Trimming removed 5 bases at V and 2 bases at J, with 12 bases between. The germline gives CDR1 SGHVS, CDR2 FNYEAQ. The DNA for the CDR3 is TGTGCCAGCAGCCCCGTCGGGGGCAACTATGGCTACACCTTC. Its protein product is CASSPVGGNYGYTF.